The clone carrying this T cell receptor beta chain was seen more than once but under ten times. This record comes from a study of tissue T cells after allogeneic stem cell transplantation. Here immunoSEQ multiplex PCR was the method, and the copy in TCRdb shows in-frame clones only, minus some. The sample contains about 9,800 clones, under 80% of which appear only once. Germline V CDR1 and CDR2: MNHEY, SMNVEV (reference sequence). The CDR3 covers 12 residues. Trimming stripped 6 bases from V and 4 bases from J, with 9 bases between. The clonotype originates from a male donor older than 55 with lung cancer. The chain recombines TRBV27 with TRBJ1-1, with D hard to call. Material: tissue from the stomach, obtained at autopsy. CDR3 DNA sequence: TGTGCCAGCAGGATAGGAGGCACTGAAGCTTTCTTT. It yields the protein CASRIGGTEAFF.